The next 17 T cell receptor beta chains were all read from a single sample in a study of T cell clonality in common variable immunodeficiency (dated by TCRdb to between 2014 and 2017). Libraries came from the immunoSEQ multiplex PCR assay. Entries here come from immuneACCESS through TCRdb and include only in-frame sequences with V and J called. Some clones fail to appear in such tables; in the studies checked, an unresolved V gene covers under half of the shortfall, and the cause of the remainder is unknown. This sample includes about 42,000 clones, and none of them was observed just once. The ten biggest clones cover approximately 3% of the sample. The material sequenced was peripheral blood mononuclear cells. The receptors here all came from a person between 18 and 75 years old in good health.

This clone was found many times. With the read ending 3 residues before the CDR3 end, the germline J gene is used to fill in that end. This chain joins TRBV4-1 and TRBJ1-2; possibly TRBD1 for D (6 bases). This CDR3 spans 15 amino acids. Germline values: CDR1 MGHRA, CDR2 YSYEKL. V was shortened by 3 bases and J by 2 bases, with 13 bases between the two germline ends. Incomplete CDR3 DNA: TGCGCCAGCAGCCACTTGACAGGTAGCAACTATGGC. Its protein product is CASSHLTGSNYG. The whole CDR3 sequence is CASSHLTGSNYGYTF.

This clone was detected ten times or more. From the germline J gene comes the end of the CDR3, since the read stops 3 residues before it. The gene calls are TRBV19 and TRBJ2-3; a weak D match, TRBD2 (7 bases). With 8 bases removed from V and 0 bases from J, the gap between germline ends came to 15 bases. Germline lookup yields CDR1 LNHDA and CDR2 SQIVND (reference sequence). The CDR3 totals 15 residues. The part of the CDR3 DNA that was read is TGTGCCAGTCGGGGTGGGGGGGCTAGCACAGATACG. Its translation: CASRGGGASTDT. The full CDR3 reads CASRGGGASTDTQYF.

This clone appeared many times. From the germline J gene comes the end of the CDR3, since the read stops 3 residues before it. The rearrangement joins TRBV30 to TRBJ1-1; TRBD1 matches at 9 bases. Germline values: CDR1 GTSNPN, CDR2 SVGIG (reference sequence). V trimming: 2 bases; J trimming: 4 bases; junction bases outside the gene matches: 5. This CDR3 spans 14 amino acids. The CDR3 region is CAWSKRDRVTEAFF. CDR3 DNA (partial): TGTGCCTGGAGTAAGAGGGACAGGGTCACTGAA.

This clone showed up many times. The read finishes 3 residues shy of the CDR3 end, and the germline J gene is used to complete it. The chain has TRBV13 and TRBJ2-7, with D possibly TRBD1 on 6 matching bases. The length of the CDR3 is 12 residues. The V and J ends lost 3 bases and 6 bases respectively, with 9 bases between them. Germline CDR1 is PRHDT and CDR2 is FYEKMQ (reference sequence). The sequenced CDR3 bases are TGTGCCAGCAGCTTCAAAGGGGGCGAG. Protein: CASSFKGGE. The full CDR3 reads CASSFKGGEQYF.

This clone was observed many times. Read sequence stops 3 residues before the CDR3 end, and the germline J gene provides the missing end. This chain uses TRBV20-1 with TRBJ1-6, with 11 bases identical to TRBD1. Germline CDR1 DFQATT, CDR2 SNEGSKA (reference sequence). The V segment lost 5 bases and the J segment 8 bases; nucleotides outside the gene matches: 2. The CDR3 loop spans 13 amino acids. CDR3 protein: CSAGQGADSPLHF. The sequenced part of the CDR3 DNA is TGCAGTGCTGGACAGGGGGCGGATTCACCC.

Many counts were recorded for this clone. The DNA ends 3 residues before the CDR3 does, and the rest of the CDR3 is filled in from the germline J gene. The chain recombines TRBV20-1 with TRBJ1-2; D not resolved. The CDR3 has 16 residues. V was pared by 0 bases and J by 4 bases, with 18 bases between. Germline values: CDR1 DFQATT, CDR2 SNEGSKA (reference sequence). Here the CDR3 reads CSARDRVNGLAYGYTF. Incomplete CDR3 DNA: TGCAGTGCTAGAGATCGGGTAAATGGGTTGGCCTATGGC.

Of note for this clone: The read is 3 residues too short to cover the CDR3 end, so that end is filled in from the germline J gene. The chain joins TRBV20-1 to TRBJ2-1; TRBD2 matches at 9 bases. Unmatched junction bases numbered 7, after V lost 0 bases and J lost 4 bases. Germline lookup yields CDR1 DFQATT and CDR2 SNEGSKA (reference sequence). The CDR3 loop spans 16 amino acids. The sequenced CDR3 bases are TGCAGTGCTAGAGATCCGACTAGCGGCCCTTACAATGAG. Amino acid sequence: CSARDPTSGPYNE. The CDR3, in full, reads CSARDPTSGPYNEQFF.

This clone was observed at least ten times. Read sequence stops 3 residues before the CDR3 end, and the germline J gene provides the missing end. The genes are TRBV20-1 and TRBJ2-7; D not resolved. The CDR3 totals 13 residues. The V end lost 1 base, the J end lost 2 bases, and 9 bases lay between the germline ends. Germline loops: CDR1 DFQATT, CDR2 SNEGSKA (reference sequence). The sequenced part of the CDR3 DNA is TGCAGTGCTAGAGTGTACAAGACCTACGAG. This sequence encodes CSARVYKTYE. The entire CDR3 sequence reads CSARVYKTYEQYF.

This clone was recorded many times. The CDR3 here is CASSLAGGPTEAFF. CDR3 DNA (partial): TGTGCCAGCAGCTTGGCCGGGGGGCCAACTGAA. The chain has TRBV5-5 and TRBJ1-1; TRBD1 might be the D (6 bases). The observed sequence ends 3 residues before the CDR3 terminus, with the missing tail filled in from the germline J gene. The V end lost 0 bases, the J end lost 5 bases, and 11 bases lay between the germline ends. The CDR3 totals 14 residues. Germline assignment: CDR1 SGHKS and CDR2 YYEKEE (reference sequence).

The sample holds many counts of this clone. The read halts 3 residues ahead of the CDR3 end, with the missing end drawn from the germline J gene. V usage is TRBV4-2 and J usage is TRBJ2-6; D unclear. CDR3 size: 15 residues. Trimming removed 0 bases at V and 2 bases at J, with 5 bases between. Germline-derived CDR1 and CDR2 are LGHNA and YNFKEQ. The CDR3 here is CASSQDPTGANVLTF. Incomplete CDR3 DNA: TGTGCCAGCAGCCAAGATCCCACTGGGGCCAACGTC.

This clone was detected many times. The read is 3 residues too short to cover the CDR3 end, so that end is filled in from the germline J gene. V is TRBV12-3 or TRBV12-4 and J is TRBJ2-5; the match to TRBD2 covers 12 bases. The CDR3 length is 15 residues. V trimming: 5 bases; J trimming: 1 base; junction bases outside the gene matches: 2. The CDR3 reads CASSETSGGQETQYF. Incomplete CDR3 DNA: TGTGCCAGCAGTGAGACTAGCGGGGGCCAAGAGACC.

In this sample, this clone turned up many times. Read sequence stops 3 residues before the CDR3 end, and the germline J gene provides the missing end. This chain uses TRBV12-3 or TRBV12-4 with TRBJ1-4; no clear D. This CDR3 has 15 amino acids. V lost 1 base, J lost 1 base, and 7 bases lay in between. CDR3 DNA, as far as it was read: TGTGCCAGCAGTTTAGATGGGCAAACTAATGAAAAA. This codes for CASSLDGQTNEK. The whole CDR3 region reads CASSLDGQTNEKLFF.

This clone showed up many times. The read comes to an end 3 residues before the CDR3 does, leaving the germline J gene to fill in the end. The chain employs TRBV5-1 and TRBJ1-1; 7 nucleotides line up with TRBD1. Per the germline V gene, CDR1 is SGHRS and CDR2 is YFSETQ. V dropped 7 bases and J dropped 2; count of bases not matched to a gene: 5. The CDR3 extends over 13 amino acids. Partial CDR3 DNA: TGCGCCAGCCGAGACAGGGCAAACACTGAA. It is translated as CASRDRANTE. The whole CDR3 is CASRDRANTEAFF.

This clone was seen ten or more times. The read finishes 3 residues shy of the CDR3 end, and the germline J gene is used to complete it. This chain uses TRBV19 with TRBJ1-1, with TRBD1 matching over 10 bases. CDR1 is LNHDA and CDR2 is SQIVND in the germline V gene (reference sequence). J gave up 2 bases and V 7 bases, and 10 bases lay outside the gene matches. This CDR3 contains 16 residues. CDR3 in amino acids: CASIPTGQGGNTEAFF. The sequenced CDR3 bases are TGTGCCAGTATTCCGACCGGACAGGGGGGAAACACTGAA.

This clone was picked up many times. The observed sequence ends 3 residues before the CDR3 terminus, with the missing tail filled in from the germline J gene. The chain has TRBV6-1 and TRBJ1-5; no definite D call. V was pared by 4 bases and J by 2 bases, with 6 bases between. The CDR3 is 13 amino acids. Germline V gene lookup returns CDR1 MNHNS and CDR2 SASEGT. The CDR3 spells CASSVSGNQPQHF. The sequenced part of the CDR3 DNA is TGTGCCAGCAGTGTCAGCGGCAATCAGCCC.

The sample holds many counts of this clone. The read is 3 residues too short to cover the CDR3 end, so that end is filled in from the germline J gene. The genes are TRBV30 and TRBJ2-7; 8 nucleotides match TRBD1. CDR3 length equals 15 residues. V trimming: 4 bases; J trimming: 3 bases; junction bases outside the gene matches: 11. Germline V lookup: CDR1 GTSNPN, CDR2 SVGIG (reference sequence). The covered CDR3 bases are TGTGCCTGGACCATGGGGGGACAGGACCACTACGAG. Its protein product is CAWTMGGQDHYE. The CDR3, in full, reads CAWTMGGQDHYEQYF.

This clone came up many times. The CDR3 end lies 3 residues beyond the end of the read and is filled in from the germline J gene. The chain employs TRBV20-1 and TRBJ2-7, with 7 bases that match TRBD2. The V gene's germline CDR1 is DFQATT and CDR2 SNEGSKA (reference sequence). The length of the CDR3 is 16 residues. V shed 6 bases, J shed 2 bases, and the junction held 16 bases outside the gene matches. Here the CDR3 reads CSAPPVGGRTAYEQYF. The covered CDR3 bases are TGCAGTGCCCCCCCAGTGGGCGGGAGAACCGCCTACGAG.